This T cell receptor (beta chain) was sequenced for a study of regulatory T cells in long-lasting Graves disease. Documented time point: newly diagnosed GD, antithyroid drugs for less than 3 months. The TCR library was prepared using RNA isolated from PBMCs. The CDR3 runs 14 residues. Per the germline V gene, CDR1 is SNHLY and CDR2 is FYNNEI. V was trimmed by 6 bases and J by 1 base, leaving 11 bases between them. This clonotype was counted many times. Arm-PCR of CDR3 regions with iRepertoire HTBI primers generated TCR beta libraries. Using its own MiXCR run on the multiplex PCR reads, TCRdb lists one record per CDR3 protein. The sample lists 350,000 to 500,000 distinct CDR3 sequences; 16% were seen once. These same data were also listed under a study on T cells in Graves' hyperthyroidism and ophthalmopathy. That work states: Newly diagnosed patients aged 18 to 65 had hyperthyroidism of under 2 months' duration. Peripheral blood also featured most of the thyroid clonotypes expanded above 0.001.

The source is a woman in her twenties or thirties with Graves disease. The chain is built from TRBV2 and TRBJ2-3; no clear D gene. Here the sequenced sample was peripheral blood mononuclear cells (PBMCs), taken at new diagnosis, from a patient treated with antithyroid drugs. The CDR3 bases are TGTGCCAGCAGGGGTGGTCGGGGCACAGATACGCAGTATTTT. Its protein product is CASRGGRGTDTQYF.